The 14 T cell receptor beta chains in this list originate from one sample, sequenced in a study of neoadjuvant anti-PD-1 for oral cavity cancer. Profiled with immunoSEQ multiplex PCR; TCRdb holds only in-frame clones, not every one. The table records 8,500 to 9,500 clones, around 75% of them present only once. Time point here: after neoadjuvant nivolumab, at surgical resection. The material sequenced was PBMCs, taken after nivolumab (anti-PD-1) treatment. These receptors all stem from a person between 35 and 79 years old with oral cavity squamous cell carcinoma.

This clone occurred a few times. In DNA form, the CDR3 reads TGTGCCAGCAGCCAAGAGATGATGGGGATCCGATCGGCTAATGAAAAACTGTTTTTT. The encoded protein is CASSQEMMGIRSANEKLFF. The V gene is TRBV4-2, the J gene TRBJ1-4, with unresolved D. Between the trimmed V and J ends, which lost 0 bases and 3 bases, there was a span of 20 bases. The CDR3 is made up of 19 amino acids. Germline values: CDR1 LGHNA, CDR2 YNFKEQ.

This rearrangement joins TRBV6-6 to TRBJ2-1; 10 bases map to TRBD1. Trimming removed 5 bases from V and 9 bases from J; junction bases left unmatched: 7. In germline, CDR1 is MNHNY, CDR2 SVGAGI (reference sequence). The CDR3 loop spans 14 amino acids. The CDR3 sequence is CASSLPGTGVEQFF. In DNA form, the CDR3 reads TGTGCCAGCAGTCTCCCCGGGACAGGGGTTGAGCAGTTCTTC.

The chain has TRBV6-5 and TRBJ2-1; D unresolved. Trimming removed 1 base from V and 0 bases from J, with 7 bases in between. This CDR3 region has 15 residues. CDR1 and CDR2 from the germline V gene are MNHEY and SVGAGI. CDR3 in amino acids: CASSYWQDSYNEQFF. The CDR3 region has the DNA TGTGCCAGCAGTTACTGGCAGGACTCCTACAATGAGCAGTTCTTC.

The chain has TRBV19 and TRBJ1-5, with D possibly TRBD1 on 5 matching bases. V was clipped by 2 bases and J by 5 bases, with 13 bases between them. CDR1 and CDR2 (germline): LNHDA, SQIVND (reference sequence). The CDR3 sequence is 15 residues long. CDR3 sequence reads: CASSILRGTDQPQHF. The CDR3 DNA follows: TGTGCCAGTAGTATATTAAGGGGTACGGATCAGCCCCAGCATTTT.

The rearrangement uses TRBV14 and TRBJ2-7; possible D gene TRBD2, 5 bases. CDR1 is SGHDN and CDR2 is FVKESK in the germline V gene. Between the trimmed V and J ends, which lost 4 bases and 7 bases, there was a span of 17 bases. The CDR3 consists of 14 residues. CDR3: CASSPYGREGEQYF. In DNA, the CDR3 is TGTGCCAGCAGCCCTTACGGACGGGAAGGAGAGCAGTACTTC.

The chain is built from TRBV2 and TRBJ2-1; 11 positions agree with TRBD2. The trim removed 6 bases at V and 6 bases at J, leaving 7 bases unmatched. The CDR3 is 15 amino acids. Germline lookup yields CDR1 SNHLY and CDR2 FYNNEI. CDR3 amino acids: CASSLTSGRVNEQFF. The DNA for the CDR3 is TGTGCCAGCAGCTTAACTAGCGGGAGAGTCAATGAGCAGTTCTTC. Drawing the rest from reference TRBV2 and TRBJ2-1, the complete variable domain is EPEVTQTPSHQVTQMGQEVILRCVPISNHLYFYWYRQILGQKVEFLVSFYNNEISEKSEIFDDQFSVERPDGSNFTLKIRSTKLEDSAMYFCASSLTSGRVNEQFFGPGTRLTVL.

The rearrangement joins TRBV27 to TRBJ2-1; 9 bases map to TRBD2. The germline V gene has CDR1 MNHEY and CDR2 SMNVEV (reference sequence). V gave up 6 bases and J gave up 9 bases; unmatched junction bases: 9. The CDR3 totals 14 residues. The CDR3 DNA reads as TGTGCCAGCAGAGGGCTAGCGGGAAACCGTGAGCAGTTCTTC. This codes for CASRGLAGNREQFF.

The chain joins TRBV7-8 to TRBJ1-2; 8 bases fit TRBD1. The V gene end was trimmed by 5 bases and the J gene end by 4 bases; junction bases not matched to a gene: 6. Germline V CDR1 and CDR2: SGHVS, FQNEAQ. The CDR3 sequence is 14 residues long. The CDR3 is CASSPRDRSYGYTF. The CDR3 DNA is TGTGCCAGCAGCCCACGGGACAGGTCCTATGGCTACACCTTC.

The chain combines TRBV6-5 with TRBJ2-3; 7 bases match TRBD1. There are 13 residues in the CDR3. Germline CDR1 is MNHEY and CDR2 is SVGAGI. J was trimmed by 2 bases and V by 8 bases; bases with no gene match: 4. The CDR3, as DNA: TGTGCCAGCGAGGACAGGAACACAGATACGCAGTATTTT. This sequence encodes CASEDRNTDTQYF.

This clone was seen only a few times. This rearrangement joins TRBV14 to TRBJ2-7, with D tentatively TRBD1 or TRBD2 (5 bases each). This CDR3 has 14 residues. Trimming shortened V by 4 bases and J by 4 bases, and 14 bases separated the two germline ends. Germline CDR1 is SGHDN and CDR2 is FVKESK. The CDR3 loop reads CASSLRDGSYEQYF. The CDR3 region has the DNA TGTGCCAGCAGCCTTCGGGACGGGTCTTACGAGCAGTACTTC. Variable domain in full (rest from reference TRBV14 and TRBJ2-7): EAGVTQFPSHSVIEKGQTVTLRCDPISGHDNLYWYRRVMGKEIKFLLHFVKESKQDESGMPNNRFLAERTGGTYSTLKVQPAELEDSGVYFCASSLRDGSYEQYFGPGTRLTVT.

The chain links TRBV10-3 to TRBJ2-7; maybe TRBD2 (5 bases). The CDR3 totals 12 residues. Trimming shortened V by 10 bases and J by 4 bases, and 14 bases separated the two germline ends. Germline-derived CDR1 and CDR2 are ENHRY and SYGVKD. CDR3 region: CATRAGEYEQYF. CDR3 sequence (DNA): TGTGCCACCCGAGCTGGGGAGTACGAGCAGTACTTC.

This chain links TRBV10-3 with TRBJ1-4; 7 nucleotides line up with TRBD1. The CDR3 covers 14 residues. Germline V gives CDR1 ENHRY, CDR2 SYGVKD. Trimming cost V 6 bases and J 5 bases; bases outside gene matches: 6. The CDR3 bases are TGTGCCATCAGGAAGGACAGGACGAATGAAAAACTGTTTTTT. Translated: CAIRKDRTNEKLFF.

This clone was detected once. The chain links TRBV6-6 to TRBJ1-1; D is undetermined. CDR3 length: 14 amino acids. V was cut by 2 bases and J by 1 base, with 8 bases left in between. From germline, CDR1 is MNHNY and CDR2 SVGAGI (reference sequence). The CDR3 DNA sequence: TGTGCCAGCAGTTACCGACACCCGAACACTGAAGCTTTCTTT. Translation gives CASSYRHPNTEAFF.

The rearrangement uses TRBV2 and TRBJ1-4; the D is unclear. CDR1 and CDR2 from the germline V gene are SNHLY and FYNNEI. This CDR3 region has 10 residues. V lost 4 bases and J 7 bases, leaving 1 base between the germline ends. CDR3 residues: CASSAEKLFF. The CDR3 nucleotides are TGTGCCAGCAGTGCTGAAAAACTGTTTTTT.